This TCR beta chain was documented in a study of cytomegalovirus exposure and HLA in healthy donors (dated by TCRdb to 2016 to 2017). About the investigation overall: An earlier analysis of some 500 of the donors reported more than 250 Gb of sequence data and some 120 million unique TCR beta sequences from about 179 million T cells. Among 300 to 500 genotyped donors of the cohort, an average of around 240,000 unique TCR beta nucleotide sequences was sequenced per donor, of which roughly 18% were non-productive. Of the 300 to 500 genotyped donors, roughly 80% were placed in the genetic ancestry cluster associated with self-reported Caucasian donors. The number of typed donors differed by locus: about 620-640 for A, B, C, DRB1 and DQB1; approximately 520 for DQA1; fewer than 610 for DPA1; and some 450 for DPB1. The study profiled the T cell repertoires of some 610 subjects by immunosequencing and related them to cytomegalovirus serostatus. An early release that covered approximately 600 HLA-typed donors contained about 300 gigabases of sequencing data and some 87 million unique TCR sequences. HLA typing included class I and class II loci at four-digit resolution. In the later analysis, no new phenotypic data were used to find candidate immune exposures; instead, reliance was placed on TCR beta sequences and their occurrence across donors. A later analysis re-analyzed previously published TCR beta repertoires from 600 to 850 donors and added high-resolution HLA genotyping to study TCR occurrence patterns. To predict cytomegalovirus infection status, the study combined high-throughput TCR immunosequencing, statistical association of individual TCRs with disease status, and machine learning. The study aimed to test whether cataloging public T cell receptors could reveal signatures of past pathogen exposure. An earlier analysis of several hundred of the donors applied high-throughput TCR beta sequencing to assess whether each TCR beta V gene segment acted as functional or pseudogenic. Every discovery cohort repertoire had been produced on one sequencing platform. A later genetic analysis took genome-wide SNP genotypes for about 65% of the 666 donors and used that subset as a discovery cohort. Donor age, sex, ethnicity and CMV serostatus were collected together with the repertoire data. A separate validation cohort of 100 to 150 different subjects was used in addition to the roughly 640-subject first cohort. About five DR-DQ haplotypes were treated as single units for association and clustering because of strong linkage in the cohort. General conclusions and limits of the study: For the cohort, immune exposure information was limited to CMV serostatus. In a later analysis, some 17,000 TCR beta sequences were associated with specific HLA alleles at a false discovery rate of 0.05. In a later analysis, HLA-associated TCR beta chains were found to be more clonally expanded and to have lower generation probabilities than equally common non-associated chains. A later genetic analysis associated a missense DCLRE1C variant with V-gene and J-gene trimming of TCR beta chains, and an independent cohort replicated the association. A cluster of highly shared sequence variants was judged likely to represent a technical artifact of the sequencing pipeline. Correlated functional status among segregating V segments might be attributable to linkage disequilibrium, but an unknown experimental factor could not be ruled out. Roughly uniform sequencing depth across donors was assumed in presence/absence analyses, although this assumption may not hold. It was suggested by the authors that the approach could potentially be generalized to other disease states and immunological phenotypes. While some public TCRs were present in many individuals, most TCR sequences turned up only very rarely across donors. The study listed 150 to 200 TCR beta chains as associated with cytomegalovirus. According to a later analysis, most CMV-associated TCR beta chains appeared to be HLA-restricted, and the HLA associations seemed to be driven largely by CMV exposure. Broadly in line with IMGT annotations, most TCR beta V segments showed up in productive rearrangements about 87% or about 30% of the time in an earlier analysis of some 590 of the donors. HLA typing was unavailable for some donors at each locus, so association tests used only the typed subset. A further reported finding was that TCR beta sequences accurately predicted the HLA-A and HLA-B alleles for most subjects in the first cohort. In a later analysis, the rate of TCR association differed among HLA loci, with DRB1 alleles having the most associated TCRs and HLA-C alleles having the fewest. Because the 87-base-pair reads could not distinguish some IMGT-functional V segments, including TRBV6-2 and TRBV6-3, those segments were excluded. When HLA alleles, especially DR and DQ, strongly co-occurred, attributing TCR associations to individual alleles was difficult. In vitro tests confirmed that a few of the cytomegalovirus-associated TCR beta chains recognize cytomegalovirus antigens. According to a later genetic analysis, donors in an Asian-associated ancestry cluster had fewer N-insertions in productive TCRs than the approximately 700-donor mean. According to a later analysis, parvovirus B19, influenza, CMV and Epstein-Barr virus appeared linked to several top co-occurrence clusters. Because counts were too low, seventeen rarely observed V segments, including chromosome 9 orphons, were excluded from the earlier analysis of 587 of the donors. This cohort had only TCR beta chains sequenced, and the lack of alpha or paired-chain data limited which features could be detected. Cytomegalovirus status was reported to be diagnosed by the classifier with high specificity and sensitivity in both the original and validation cohorts.

In total, 500 to 700 healthy bone marrow donors made up the cohort. All cohort members were sampled while nominally healthy, although unrecorded immune exposures were likely present. The donor was CMV seronegative and belonged to the group of more than 300 seronegative cohort members. A peripheral blood sample was provided by each donor, and peripheral blood mononuclear cells were used for TCR beta sequencing. Genomic DNA extraction from the blood cell samples was performed with the Qiagen DNeasy Blood Extraction Kit. Library generation was performed with the immunoSEQ multiplex PCR assay. For the multiplex PCR, a mixture combining 60 forward primers for TCR Vbeta segments and 13 reverse primers for TCR Jbeta segments was used. A multiplex PCR assay on genomic DNA amplified the CDR3 region of rearranged TCR beta genes. On the Illumina HiSeq System, the amplified TCR beta libraries were sequenced as 87-base-pair reads. The authors' analysis ran thus. In a later analysis, 80 million or so unique TCR beta chains were counted across the 690 or so repertoires, and roughly 9.9 million of these chains were shared by at least two donors. A nearest-neighbor algorithm error-corrected the raw reads and collapsed the reads into unique sequences, merging closely related sequences to remove PCR and sequencing errors. To assign V, D and J gene segments, CDR3 sequences were aligned to IMGT reference sequences. Each retained sequence needed at least a six-nucleotide match to both a V gene segment and a J gene segment. A rearrangement was called productive if the CDR3 had no stop codons and remained in frame with V and J, and every other rearrangement was called non-productive. CDR3 was defined according to IMGT convention as the region running from the second conserved V-encoded cysteine to the conserved J-encoded phenylalanine. The earlier analysis of about 500 of the donors excluded sequences that lacked an unambiguous match to a single V gene segment. In an earlier analysis of several hundred of the donors, V segments were called functional above 56.7% productive rearrangements and were called segregating when the between-donor standard deviation exceeded 5%. A statistical classification framework was developed to diagnose cytomegalovirus status using the catalog of TCR beta chain sequences. In a later analysis, V and J genes were assigned by comparing TCR nucleotide sequences against IMGT/GENE-DB human TR gene sequences. Using the TCRdist pipeline, a later analysis assigned CDR3 sequences along with most-parsimonious VDJ recombination scenarios. In a later analysis, each TCR beta chain was defined by its CDR3 amino acid sequence together with its V-gene family, and reads without a unique V-gene family were excluded. In a later analysis, approximately 590 highly shared, low-generation-probability nucleotide sequences were removed to address suspected cross-contamination and a sequencing artifact. For each public chain, a later analysis derived a clonal expansion index from normalized ranks of inferred template counts within each repertoire. Generation probabilities in a later analysis came from a VDJ recombination model fitted to out-of-frame rearrangements, and those results were checked against IGoR. A later analysis scored TCR-TCR, TCR-HLA and TCR-CMV co-occurrence with hypergeometric tests, applying a repertoire-size bias correction to TCR pairs. In a later analysis, false discovery rates were estimated by permuting HLA or CMV assignments 20 times. In a later analysis, co-occurring TCRs were grouped using DBSCAN, and TCRdist sequence similarity was added for clustering within HLA-allele-positive subsets. Repertoires with fewer than 30,000 or more than 120,000 public chains were left out of co-occurrence clustering, as were five repertoires with anomalous nucleotide sharing. In its TCRdb copy, this immuneACCESS table keeps in-frame sequences only and misses some clones. Where compared with another copy, unresolved V genes explain less than half of these, and the others have no known cause. V, J and clone size derive from that table, while D and trimming were established from the DNA sequence. The sample table lists roughly 190,000 clones, roughly 73% of them with a count of one. Roughly 3% of the sample comes from the top ten.

The CDR1 and CDR2 encoded by the germline V gene are MDHEN and SYDVKM. The CDR3 has 16 amino acids, counting the end cysteine and phenylalanine. Here the CDR3 DNA is all that survives: 48 bases in frame from base 1. Relative to germline, V is missing 3 bases and J is missing 2 bases, with 9 bases of the junction outside any gene match. As to this clone: The clone's antigen remains unknown. It has no much larger one-base neighbor in the sample; base qualities were not kept.

The TCR sequence derives from a female donor in good health and CMV-seronegative. The chain joins TRBV28 to TRBJ2-7; TRBD2 aligns with 8 central bases. Source material: PBMCs. The CDR3 protein sequence reads: CASSLEIIAGTYEQYF. The nucleotide sequence is TGTGCCAGCAGTTTGGAAATAATAGCGGGGACCTACGAGCAGTACTTC.